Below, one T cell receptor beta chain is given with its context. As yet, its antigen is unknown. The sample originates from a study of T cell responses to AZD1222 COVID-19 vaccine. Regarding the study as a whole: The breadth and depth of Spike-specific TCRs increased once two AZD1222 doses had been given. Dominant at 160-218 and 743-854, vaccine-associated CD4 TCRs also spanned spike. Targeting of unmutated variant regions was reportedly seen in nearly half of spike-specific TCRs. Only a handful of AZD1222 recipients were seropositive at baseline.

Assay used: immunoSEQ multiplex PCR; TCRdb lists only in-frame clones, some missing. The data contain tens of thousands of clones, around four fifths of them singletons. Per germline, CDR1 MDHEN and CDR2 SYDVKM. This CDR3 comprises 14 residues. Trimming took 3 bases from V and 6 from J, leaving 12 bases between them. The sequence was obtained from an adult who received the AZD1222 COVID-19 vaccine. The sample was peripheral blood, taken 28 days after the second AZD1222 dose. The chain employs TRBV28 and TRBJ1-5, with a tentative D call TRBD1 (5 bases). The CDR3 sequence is CASSFSGNGQPQHF. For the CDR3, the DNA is TGTGCCAGCAGTTTTTCAGGGAATGGTCAGCCCCAGCATTTT.